Listed below are T cell receptor beta chains from one sample, sequenced in a study of CD8 T cells in ankylosing spondylitis. TCRdb processed the 5' RACE reads anew with MiXCR; each CDR3 protein has one entry. The data contain some 840,000 distinct CDR3 sequences, about 10% of them singletons. Input material: blood, either unsorted or a sorted T cell fraction (not recorded which). These receptor sequences come from a male donor with ankylosing spondylitis. Each CDR3 is given with its conserved first and last residue.

>TRBJ2-5|TRBV29-1
CSVARRGYETQYF
>TRBJ2-2|TRBV7-2
CASSFQGRATGELFF
>TRBJ1-5|TRBV5-1
CASSLGDSLNQPQHF
>TRBJ1-6|TRBV5-1
CASSLAGGQGSPLHF
>TRBJ2-7|TRBV20-1
CSARDFRDGMDEQYF
>TRBJ2-2|TRBV18
CASSPIQLNTGELFF
>TRBJ2-3|TRBV6-1
CASRRQGPSTDTQYF
>TRBJ1-4|TRBV9
CASTGVAGEKLFF
>TRBJ1-6|TRBV4-3
CASSQDWRVDSPLHF
>TRBJ2-3|TRBV5-1
CASSFPGLTDTQYF
>TRBJ2-5|TRBV29-1
CSVENWKESYGTGTQYF
>TRBJ2-3|TRBV14
CASSDLLADTQYF
>TRBJ1-2|TRBV20-1
CSARLGARYGYTF
>TRBJ2-7|TRBV6-5
CASRTIYYEQYF
>TRBJ2-1|TRBV20-1
CSARDRPSGGSSYNEQFF
>TRBJ2-1|TRBV6-6
CASIRDSYNEQFF
>TRBJ2-7|TRBV11-1
CASRFGGQGYEQYF
>TRBJ2-2|TRBV7-9
CASSLAAGVGTGELFF
>TRBJ1-2|TRBV20-1
CSAREVRGDYGYTF
>TRBJ2-3|TRBV6-2/TRBV6-3
CASSSAGARDTQYF
>TRBJ1-1|TRBV28
CASSNLGRYTEAFF
>TRBJ2-1|TRBV3-1
CASSQDRTSGADNEQFF
>TRBJ1-2|TRBV20-1
CRPKDRDYGYTF
>TRBJ2-3|TRBV6-5
CASSYAGASTDTQYF
>TRBJ1-4|TRBV29-1
CSAGGLANEKLFF
>TRBJ1-2|TRBV7-9
CASSSGGSTANYGYTF
>TRBJ1-6|TRBV6-2/TRBV6-3
CASSYLVTGSSPLHF
>TRBJ2-7|TRBV20-1
CSARDSTGGIYEQYF
>TRBJ2-5|TRBV28
CASSWAGQQETQYF
>TRBJ2-3|TRBV7-3
CASSLGAAQYF
>TRBJ2-3|TRBV29-1
CSVEGLRTSDTQYF
>TRBJ2-2|TRBV20-1
CSAQQETNTGELFF
>TRBJ2-7|TRBV7-2
CASSAQLSRSYEQYF
>TRBJ2-7|TRBV5-1
CASSLPSLGYEQYF
>TRBJ2-2|TRBV7-2
CASRERGIAFDTGELFF
>TRBJ2-5|TRBV25-1
CASSEFNTQYF
>TRBJ2-5|TRBV7-2
CASSFLGLAIGETQYF
>TRBJ2-1|TRBV7-9
CASSLAPGSGRANEQFF
>TRBJ2-1|TRBV6-1
CASSRHLSGGGNEQFF
>TRBJ2-6|TRBV4-2
CASSQVVGSGANVLTF
>TRBJ1-6|TRBV6-2/TRBV6-3
CASSYSGGWPQPLHF
>TRBJ2-1|TRBV29-1
CSGINRGGDNEQFF
>TRBJ1-4|TRBV20-1
CSASQRNEKLFF
>TRBJ1-1|TRBV6-1
CASGPGVTFSEAFF
>TRBJ2-2|TRBV12-5
CASGFVQGSTGELFF